The clone carrying this T cell receptor (beta chain) was observed many times. Its antigen is as yet unknown. TCR beta CDR3 regions were amplified from RNA transcripts. First-round RT-PCR with HTBI primers preceded a second-round multiplex PCR. TCRdb re-called the multiplex PCR reads with MiXCR, one entry per CDR3 protein. The top ten hold about 4% of the sample, which has a few hundred thousand distinct CDR3 sequences, about 40% seen once. The V and J ends lost 4 bases and 5 bases respectively, with 20 bases between them. The CDR3 is 16 residues long. Per the germline V gene, CDR1 is SEHNR and CDR2 is FQNEAQ (reference sequence). The entry originates in a study of Graves' ophthalmopathy and Graves' hyperthyroidism. Study conclusions and caveats: Prediction of ophthalmopathy progression reached roughly 64% sensitivity and about 72% specificity.

This rearrangement joins TRBV7-9 to TRBJ1-1; tentatively, D is TRBD1 (6 bases). The specimen sequenced was peripheral blood or thyroid tissue (not recorded which). This sequence originates from an adult man with Graves' hyperthyroidism. CDR3 nucleotides: TGTGCCAGCAGCTCCGTTGGACAGCGGGAGGGTACTGAAGCTTTCTTT. This codes for CASSSVGQREGTEAFF.